Sequencing of this T cell receptor (beta chain) was carried out in a study of blood T cell repertoires in COVID-19. Study at large: In each case, the material was cDNA or gDNA derived from T cells, B-cell-depleted T cells, or PBMCs.

Generated by immunoSEQ multiplex PCR, the TCRdb table keeps only in-frame clones and is missing some. In the table there are approximately 290,000 clones, about 90% of which are singletons. Per germline, CDR1 MNHEY and CDR2 SVGAGI. The CDR3 is 16 residues long. The V segment lost 4 bases and the J segment 1 base; nucleotides outside the gene matches: 8. The sequence was obtained from a woman between 18 and 29 years old with acute COVID-19. V is TRBV6-5 and J is TRBJ2-7; 9 positions match TRBD2. The specimen was PBMCs or T cells enriched from blood (not recorded which). CDR3 sequence reads: CASSSSGKGDSYEQYF. CDR3 nucleotides: TGTGCCAGCAGTTCTAGCGGGAAGGGGGATTCCTACGAGCAGTACTTC.